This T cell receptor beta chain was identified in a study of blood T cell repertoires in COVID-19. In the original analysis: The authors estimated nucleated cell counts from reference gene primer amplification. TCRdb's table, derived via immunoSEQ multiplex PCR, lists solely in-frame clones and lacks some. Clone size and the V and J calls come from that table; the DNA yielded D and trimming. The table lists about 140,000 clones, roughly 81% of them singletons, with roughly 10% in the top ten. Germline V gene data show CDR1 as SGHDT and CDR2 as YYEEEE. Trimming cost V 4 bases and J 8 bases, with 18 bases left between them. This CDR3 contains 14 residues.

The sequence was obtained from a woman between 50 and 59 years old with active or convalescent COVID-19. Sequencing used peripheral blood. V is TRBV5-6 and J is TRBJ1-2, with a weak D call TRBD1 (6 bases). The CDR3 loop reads CASSPDAGAGGYTF. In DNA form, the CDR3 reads TGTGCCAGCAGCCCAGACGCGGGGGCGGGGGGCTACACCTTC.